This T cell receptor beta chain came from a study of T cell repertoires in cytomegalovirus infection. Trimming pared 6 bases from V and 3 bases from J, leaving 9 bases between. This CDR3 is 12 amino acids long. Germline assignment: CDR1 ENHRY and CDR2 SYGVKD. This clonotype has a handful of counts. The antigen remains unidentified. TCRdb recomputed calls from the reads with MiXCR, one row per CDR3 protein. The sample contains 700,000 to 900,000 distinct CDR3 sequences, 25% to 35% of which appear only once. The receptor was derived from a human donor in good health (CMV status not recorded). Some clones in this sample may be carry-over from other donors' samples. Sequencing was performed on cultured CD8+ T cells from PBMCs, taken from culture after CMV antigen stimulation. This chain joins TRBV10-3 and TRBJ2-7; maybe TRBD1 (6 bases). The CDR3 loop is CAIRGTNYEQYV. The DNA for the CDR3 is TGTGCCATCAGGGGGACAAACTACGAGCAGTACGTC.